The rows below give T cell receptor beta chains drawn from one sample of a study of blood T cell repertoires in COVID-19. Method: immunoSEQ multiplex PCR; TCRdb's copy keeps in-frame clones and lacks some. The profile shows around 100,000 clones, around four fifths of them singletons. Sample: peripheral blood. These TCRs come from a man in his forties or fifties with active or convalescent COVID-19. Both conserved end residues are part of each CDR3. A D gene is named only where the DNA matches it firmly. Only some rows state a clone size, as once, few, many or a class for expanded clones.

TRBJ1-4	TRBD1	-	TRBV5-1	TGCGCCAGCAGCGGACCGACAGGGGCAAATGAAAAACTGTTTTTT	CASSGPTGANEKLFF
TRBJ2-2	TRBD2	-	TRBV28	TGTGCCAGCAGTTTAACTACTAGCGGCTACACCGGGGAGCTGTTTTTT	CASSLTTSGYTGELFF
TRBJ1-1	TRBD1	-	TRBV6-4	TGTGCCAGCCGGGACAGCCTAAACACTGAAGCTTTCTTT	CASRDSLNTEAFF
TRBJ1-5	-	-	TRBV6-5	TGTGCCAGCAGTTACTCAATGGGGGGAGAGCCCCAGCATTTT	CASSYSMGGEPQHF
TRBJ1-2	TRBD1	-	TRBV5-1	TGCGCCAGCAGCTTGGGGGCCCAGGGGGGTACTATTCTGGGCTACACCTTC	CASSLGAQGGTILGYTF
TRBJ2-3	-	-	TRBV5-1	TGCGCCAGCACTACAGATACGCAGTATTTT	CASTTDTQYF
TRBJ1-1	-	-	TRBV3-1/TRBV3-2	TGTGCCAGCACTCCGACAGGGAACACTGAAGCTTTCTTT	CASTPTGNTEAFF
TRBJ1-6	-	once	TRBV5-1	TGCGCCAGCAGCCCCGGCGGGGGTTATAATTCACCCCTCCACTTT	CASSPGGGYNSPLHF
TRBJ2-7	-	-	TRBV11-2	TGTGCCAGCAGCTTAGCGGGTCGCAACTCCTACGAGCAGTACTTC	CASSLAGRNSYEQYF
TRBJ2-7	TRBD2	-	TRBV9	TGTGCCAGCAGCGTAGGGGCCGGGAGGGCATCATACGAGCAGTACTTC	CASSVGAGRASYEQYF
TRBJ2-4	-	few	TRBV18	TGTGCCAGCTCACTCCCCGGAGCCAAAAACATTCAGTACTTC	CASSLPGAKNIQYF
TRBJ2-1	-	-	TRBV24-1	TGTGCCACCAGTGATTTTAACAATGAGCAGTTCTTC	CATSDFNNEQFF
TRBJ1-2	TRBD1	-	TRBV6-5	TGTGCCAGCAGTAGAACAGGGGATAGTGGCTACACCTTC	CASSRTGDSGYTF
TRBJ1-4	TRBD1	-	TRBV27	TGTGCCAGCAGTTTAAGACAGGGTGGCGAAAAACTGTTTTTT	CASSLRQGGEKLFF
TRBJ1-4	-	-	TRBV11-2	TGTGCCAGCAGCTTGGGACAAAACCTAAAACTGTTTTTT	CASSLGQNLKLFF
TRBJ1-1	-	-	TRBV5-1	TGCGCCAGCAGCTTGGGCTGGGGAGGAAAGAACACTGAAGCTTTCTTT	CASSLGWGGKNTEAFF
TRBJ1-6	-	-	TRBV2	TGTGCCAGCAGGAACCCTGGGGGGTCACCCCTCCACTTT	CASRNPGGSPLHF
TRBJ2-7	-	-	TRBV6-5	TGTGCCAGCGGTCGGGATCGCTCCTACGAGCAGTACTTC	CASGRDRSYEQYF
TRBJ2-3	TRBD2	-	TRBV20-1	TGCAGTGCTAGTATTCTGCGGGAGTGGGGCACAGATACGCAGTATTTT	CSASILREWGTDTQYF
TRBJ2-5	-	-	TRBV30	TGTGCCTGGAGTGCGGGGACAAAAGAGACCCAGTACTTC	CAWSAGTKETQYF
TRBJ2-1	-	once	TRBV19	TGTGCCAGTACCGGGTACAAGACCGCGGAGTTCTTC	CASTGYKTAEFF
TRBJ2-7	TRBD1	-	TRBV6-5	TGTGCCAGCAGTTACCCCGGGACAGGGAGGACCGAGCAGTACTTC	CASSYPGTGRTEQYF
TRBJ1-1	-	-	TRBV19	TGTGCCACAAGGTGGGAGGGGAACACTGAAGCTTTCTTT	CATRWEGNTEAFF
TRBJ1-5	-	once	TRBV21-1	TGTGCCAGCAGCAAGCCCAGGGGGCGCAATCAGCCCCAGCATTTT	CASSKPRGRNQPQHF
TRBJ2-1	TRBD1	-	TRBV5-8	TGTGCCAGCAGCTTGGTTCTGGACAGGGGTTCCTACAATGAGCAGTTCTTC	CASSLVLDRGSYNEQFF
TRBJ2-7	-	-	TRBV5-4	TGTGCCAGCAGCTTGCCGGGATTTAGCTCCTACGAGCAGTACTTC	CASSLPGFSSYEQYF
TRBJ2-1	-	-	TRBV6-6	TGTGCCAGCAGTTATTCGACAGTCTACAATGAGCAGTTCTTC	CASSYSTVYNEQFF